A single sample is the source of the 18 T cell receptor beta chains below, sequenced in a study of CD8 T cells in Susac syndrome. RNA amounts of roughly 0.45 to 1 ug underwent reverse transcription with random hexamers. TCRdb re-analysed the immunoSEQ multiplex PCR reads in MiXCR, keeping a single row per CDR3 protein. This table has about 170,000 distinct CDR3 sequences, approximately 93% appearing once. What was sequenced was CD4+ T cells from PBMCs. These receptors were obtained from a human donor with multiple sclerosis.

The J gene is TRBJ2-1, the V gene TRBV20-1; D is unclear. Trimming removed 6 bases from V and 2 bases from J, with 5 bases in between. The CDR3 is 11 residues long. Germline-derived CDR1 and CDR2 are DFQATT and SNEGSKA (reference sequence). CDR3 coding DNA: TGCAGTGCAGTTACCTACAATGAGCAGTTCTTC. This codes for CSAVTYNEQFF.

This clonotype appeared a few times. The chain recombines TRBV27 with TRBJ2-7; maybe TRBD1 (6 bases). Trimming stripped 2 bases from V and 2 bases from J, with 7 bases between. The CDR3 totals 13 residues. The germline gives CDR1 MNHEY, CDR2 SMNVEV (reference sequence). CDR3 in amino acids: CASSLGGPYEQYF. The CDR3 nucleotides read TGTGCCAGCAGTTTAGGGGGCCCCTACGAGCAGTACTTC.

This clonotype was found once. The gene calls are TRBV5-5 and TRBJ2-3; 11 bases are shared with TRBD2. Trimming cost V 2 bases and J 6 bases; bases outside gene matches: 5. Germline CDR1 reads SGHKS; CDR2 reads YYEKEE (reference sequence). The CDR3 extends over 15 amino acids. CDR3 amino acids: CASSFIAGGPDTQYF. DNA of the CDR3: TGTGCCAGCAGCTTTATAGCGGGAGGGCCGGATACGCAGTATTTT.

As DNA, the CDR3 is TGTGCCAGCAGCCCCGTAAGGACGCAACGCTACGAGCAGTACTTC. Amino acids: CASSPVRTQRYEQYF. The chain uses TRBV7-9 and TRBJ2-7; D remains ambiguous. Trimming stripped 5 bases from V and 3 bases from J, with 17 bases between. The germline gives CDR1 SEHNR, CDR2 FQNEAQ (reference sequence). This CDR3 is 15 amino acids long.

This chain uses TRBV27 with TRBJ2-3; D gene unclear. The CDR3 is 14 amino acids. Between the trimmed V and J ends, which lost 4 bases and 3 bases, there was a span of 11 bases. Germline values: CDR1 MNHEY, CDR2 SMNVEV (reference sequence). The CDR3 region is CASSWNSRTDTQYF. The DNA of the CDR3 is TGTGCCAGCAGTTGGAACAGCAGAACAGATACGCAGTATTTT.

The V and J genes are TRBV7-2 and TRBJ2-7; TRBD1 agrees at 7 bases. The CDR3 consists of 14 residues. The germline CDR1 and CDR2 sequences are SGHTA and FQGNSA. V lost 3 bases and J lost 6; bases outside the gene matches: 8. In nucleotides, the CDR3 is TGTGCCAGCAGCTTCCGGGACAGAGGACCCGAGCAGTACTTC. This gives the protein CASSFRDRGPEQYF. The full variable domain, rest sourced from reference TRBV7-2 and TRBJ2-7, is GAGVSQSPSNKVTEKGKDVELRCDPISGHTALYWYRQSLGQGLEFLIYFQGNSAPDKSGLPSDRFSAERTGGSVSTLTIQRTQQEDSAVYLCASSFRDRGPEQYFGPGTRLTVT.

The chain uses TRBV5-4 and TRBJ2-7; D unresolved. The CDR3 runs to 14 residues. Germline lookup yields CDR1 SGHNT and CDR2 YYREEE (reference sequence). V was pared by 2 bases and J by 2 bases, with 11 bases between. The CDR3 region has the DNA TGTGCCAGCAGCTTTGGTCACTCCACCTACGAGCAGTACTTC. This codes for CASSFGHSTYEQYF. Looking up the rest from reference TRBV5-4 and TRBJ2-7 gives the full variable domain: ETGVTQSPTHLIKTRGQQVTLRCSSQSGHNTVSWYQQALGQGPQFIFQYYREEENGRGNFPPRFSGLQFPNYSSELNVNALELDDSALYLCASSFGHSTYEQYFGPGTRLTVT.

This chain connects TRBV20-1 to TRBJ1-6; 10 nucleotides agree with TRBD1. V shed 3 bases and J 0 bases; nucleotides not matched to a gene: 5. Germline V CDR1 and CDR2: DFQATT, SNEGSKA (reference sequence). CDR3 length: 17 amino acids. The chain's CDR3 is CSARGGQGSSYNSPLHF. The CDR3 DNA sequence: TGCAGTGCTAGGGGGGGACAGGGGAGCTCCTATAATTCACCCCTCCACTTT.

V and J are TRBV5-1 and TRBJ1-2, with TRBD1 as a possible D gene (6 bases). This CDR3 has 14 residues. The V end was cut by 0 bases, the J end by 3 bases, with 9 bases between. Germline V lookup: CDR1 SGHRS, CDR2 YFSETQ. CDR3 amino acids: CASSLGGRDYGYTF. In nucleotides, the CDR3 is TGCGCCAGCAGCTTGGGGGGGCGAGACTATGGCTACACCTTC. Drawing the rest from reference TRBV5-1 and TRBJ1-2, the complete variable domain is KAGVTQTPRYLIKTRGQQVTLSCSPISGHRSVSWYQQTPGQGLQFLFEYFSETQRNKGNFPGRFSGRQFSNSRSEMNVSTLELGDSALYLCASSLGGRDYGYTFGSGTRLTVV.

This clonotype was seen only once. This chain links TRBV5-4 with TRBJ2-7; 9 bases agree with TRBD1. CDR3 length equals 15 residues. Trimming removed 2 bases from V and 1 base from J; junction bases left unmatched: 4. Germline V gene sequence: CDR1 SGHNT, CDR2 YYREEE (reference sequence). The CDR3 nucleotides read TGTGCCAGCAGCTTTGGGACAGGGAAGTCCTACGAGCAGTACTTC. This encodes CASSFGTGKSYEQYF.

This chain connects TRBV3-1 to TRBJ1-5; D possibly corresponds to TRBD1 (5 bases). This CDR3 contains 16 residues. V lost 4 bases, J lost 0 bases, and 13 bases lay in between. Looked up from germline, CDR1 is LGHDT and CDR2 is YNNKEL (reference sequence). This chain's CDR3 is CASSPSLTVSNQPQHF. The CDR3 region has the DNA TGTGCCAGCAGCCCTTCGTTGACAGTTAGCAATCAGCCCCAGCATTTT.

The chain couples TRBV20-1 to TRBJ2-3; D gene ambiguous. Trimming pared 6 bases from V and 4 bases from J, leaving 17 bases between. The CDR3 sequence is 14 residues long. Germline CDR1 DFQATT, CDR2 SNEGSKA (reference sequence). The CDR3 sequence is CSAPDPGAADTQYF. CDR3 coding DNA: TGCAGTGCCCCAGATCCGGGTGCGGCAGATACGCAGTATTTT.

A few counts support this clonotype. The gene calls are TRBV5-1 and TRBJ2-5; perhaps TRBD1 as D (7 bases). This CDR3 is built from 13 residues. CDR1 is SGHRS, CDR2 YFSETQ, per germline. V was trimmed by 0 bases and J by 7 bases, leaving 10 bases between them. The CDR3 spells CASSLGQGGTQYF. The CDR3 DNA is TGCGCCAGCAGCTTGGGACAGGGAGGGACCCAGTACTTC.

The rearrangement uses TRBV5-1 and TRBJ1-2; D possibly corresponds to TRBD1 (6 bases). This CDR3 region has 13 residues. The V end was cut by 1 base, the J end by 8 bases, with 12 bases between. Germline CDR1 and CDR2: SGHRS and YFSETQ. The CDR3 reads CASSLRETGGYTF. The CDR3 nucleotides are TGCGCCAGCAGCTTGAGGGAGACAGGAGGCTACACCTTC.

The chain recombines TRBV12-3 or TRBV12-4 with TRBJ2-5; 7 positions match TRBD1. This CDR3 is 14 amino acids long. The ends lost 5 bases at V and 1 base at J; junction bases unmatched: 4. DNA of the CDR3: TGTGCCAGCAGTCCCAGGGACAGCCAAGAGACCCAGTACTTC. Amino acid sequence: CASSPRDSQETQYF.

The rearrangement joins TRBV20-1 to TRBJ2-7, with D possibly matching TRBD1 (6 bases). The CDR3 is made up of 14 amino acids. The V end lost 2 bases, the J end lost 2 bases, and 13 bases lay between the germline ends. Germline CDR1 and CDR2: DFQATT and SNEGSKA (reference sequence). The CDR3 sequence is CSARPLGDTYEQYF. The CDR3 DNA sequence: TGCAGTGCTAGACCGCTTGGGGACACCTACGAGCAGTACTTC.

V gene TRBV5-1 combines with J gene TRBJ1-1, with TRBD1 matching over 9 bases. This CDR3 contains 15 residues. Trimming took 5 bases from V and 6 from J; bases not matched to a gene: 11. CDR1 SGHRS and CDR2 YFSETQ come from the germline V gene. CDR3 protein: CASSSLQGALSEAFF. For the CDR3, the DNA is TGCGCCAGCAGTTCCCTACAGGGGGCTCTATCTGAAGCTTTCTTT.

The V call is TRBV3-1, the J call TRBJ2-4; maybe TRBD2 (5 bases). V was shortened by 2 bases and J by 0 bases, with 8 bases between the two germline ends. CDR1 and CDR2 from the germline V gene are LGHDT and YNNKEL (reference sequence). The CDR3 totals 15 residues. The CDR3 nucleotides read TGTGCCAGCAGCCAAACCGGACTAGCCAAAAACATTCAGTACTTC. Protein product: CASSQTGLAKNIQYF.